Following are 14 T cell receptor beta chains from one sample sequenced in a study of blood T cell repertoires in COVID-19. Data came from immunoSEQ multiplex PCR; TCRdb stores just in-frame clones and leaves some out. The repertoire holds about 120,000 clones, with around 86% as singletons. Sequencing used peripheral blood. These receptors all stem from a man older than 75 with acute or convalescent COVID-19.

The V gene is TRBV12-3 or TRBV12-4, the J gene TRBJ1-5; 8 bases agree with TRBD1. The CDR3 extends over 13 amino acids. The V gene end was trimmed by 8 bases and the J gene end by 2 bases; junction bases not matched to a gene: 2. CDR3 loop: CASGQGGNQPQHF. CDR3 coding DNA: TGTGCCAGCGGACAGGGTGGCAATCAGCCCCAGCATTTT.

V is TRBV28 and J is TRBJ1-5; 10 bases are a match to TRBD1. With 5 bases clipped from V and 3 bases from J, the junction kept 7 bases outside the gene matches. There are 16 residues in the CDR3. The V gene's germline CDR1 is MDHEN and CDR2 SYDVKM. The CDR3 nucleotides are TGTGCCAGCAGTCCGGGGACAGGGGCCTTCAATCAGCCCCAGCATTTT. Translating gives CASSPGTGAFNQPQHF.

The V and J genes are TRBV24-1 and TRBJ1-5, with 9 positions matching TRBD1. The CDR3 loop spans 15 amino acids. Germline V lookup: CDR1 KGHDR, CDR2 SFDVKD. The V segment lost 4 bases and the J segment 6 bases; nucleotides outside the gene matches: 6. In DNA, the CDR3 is TGTGCCACCAGTGACCGAGGGACAGGGACTCAGCCCCAGCATTTT. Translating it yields CATSDRGTGTQPQHF.

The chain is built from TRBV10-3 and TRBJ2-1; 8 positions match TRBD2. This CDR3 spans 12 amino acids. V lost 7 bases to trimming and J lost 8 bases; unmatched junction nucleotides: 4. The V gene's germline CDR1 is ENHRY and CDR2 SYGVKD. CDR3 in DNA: TGTGCCATCAATTCGGGGGGGGATGAGCAGTTCTTC. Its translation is CAINSGGDEQFF.

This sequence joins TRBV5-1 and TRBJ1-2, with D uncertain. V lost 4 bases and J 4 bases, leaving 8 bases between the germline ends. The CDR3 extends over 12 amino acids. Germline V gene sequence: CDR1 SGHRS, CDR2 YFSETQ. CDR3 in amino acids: CASSLNSYGYTF. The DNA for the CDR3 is TGCGCCAGCAGCCTGAATAGCTATGGCTACACCTTC.

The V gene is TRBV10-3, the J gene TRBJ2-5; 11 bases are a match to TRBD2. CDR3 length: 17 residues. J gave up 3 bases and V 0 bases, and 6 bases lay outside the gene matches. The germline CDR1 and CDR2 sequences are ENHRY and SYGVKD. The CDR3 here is CAISESSGTSGKETQYF. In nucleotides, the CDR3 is TGTGCCATCAGTGAGTCGTCCGGGACTAGCGGAAAAGAGACCCAGTACTTC.

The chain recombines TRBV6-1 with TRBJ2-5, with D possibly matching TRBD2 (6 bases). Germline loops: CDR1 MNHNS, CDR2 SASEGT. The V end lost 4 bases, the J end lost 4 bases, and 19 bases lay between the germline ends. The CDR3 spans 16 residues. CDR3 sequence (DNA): TGTGCCAGCAGTGTGGAGGGTTTCTTGTTATCAGAGACCCAGTACTTC. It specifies CASSVEGFLLSETQYF.

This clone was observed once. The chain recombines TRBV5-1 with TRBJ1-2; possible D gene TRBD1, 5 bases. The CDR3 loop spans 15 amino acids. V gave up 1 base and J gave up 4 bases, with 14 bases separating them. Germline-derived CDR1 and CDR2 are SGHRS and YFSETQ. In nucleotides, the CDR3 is TGCGCCAGCAGCTTGCCCGACAGACCCAGCTATGGCTACACCTTC. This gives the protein CASSLPDRPSYGYTF.

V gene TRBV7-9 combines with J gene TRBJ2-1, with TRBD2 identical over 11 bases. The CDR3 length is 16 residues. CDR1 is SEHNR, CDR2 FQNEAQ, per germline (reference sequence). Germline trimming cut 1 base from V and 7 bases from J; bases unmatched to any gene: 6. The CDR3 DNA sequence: TGTGCCAGCAGCTTAGTGGCGCTAGCGGGAGGAAATGAGCAGTTCTTC. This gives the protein CASSLVALAGGNEQFF.

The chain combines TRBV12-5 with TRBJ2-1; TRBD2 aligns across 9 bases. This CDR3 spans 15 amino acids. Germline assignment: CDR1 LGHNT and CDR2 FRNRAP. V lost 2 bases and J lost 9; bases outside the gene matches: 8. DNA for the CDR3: TGTGCTAGTGGTTTGTCGGGCGGGGGGGCTGGTGAGCAGTTCTTC. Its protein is CASGLSGGGAGEQFF.

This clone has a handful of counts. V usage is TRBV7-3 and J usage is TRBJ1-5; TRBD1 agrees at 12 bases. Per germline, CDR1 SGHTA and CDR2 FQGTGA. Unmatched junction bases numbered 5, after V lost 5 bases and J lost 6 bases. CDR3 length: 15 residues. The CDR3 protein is CASSPGTGGFQPQHF. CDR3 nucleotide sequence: TGTGCCAGCAGCCCTGGGACAGGGGGCTTTCAGCCCCAGCATTTT.

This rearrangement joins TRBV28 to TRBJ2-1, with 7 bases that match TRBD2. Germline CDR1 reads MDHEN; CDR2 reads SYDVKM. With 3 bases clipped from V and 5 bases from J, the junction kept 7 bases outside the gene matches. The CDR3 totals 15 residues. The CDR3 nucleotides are TGTGCCAGCAGTTTCACGGGACTACTCAACAATGAGCAGTTCTTC. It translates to CASSFTGLLNNEQFF.

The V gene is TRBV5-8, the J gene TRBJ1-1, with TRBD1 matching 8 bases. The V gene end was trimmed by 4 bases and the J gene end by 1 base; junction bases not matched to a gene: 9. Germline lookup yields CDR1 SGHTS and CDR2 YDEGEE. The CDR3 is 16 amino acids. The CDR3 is CASSADRGRRNTEAFF. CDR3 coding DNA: TGTGCCAGCAGCGCAGACAGGGGCCGCCGGAACACTGAAGCTTTCTTT.

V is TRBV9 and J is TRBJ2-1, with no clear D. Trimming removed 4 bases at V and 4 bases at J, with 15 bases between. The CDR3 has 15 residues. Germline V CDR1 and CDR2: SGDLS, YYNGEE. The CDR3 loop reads CASSLGILGYNEQFF. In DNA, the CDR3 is TGTGCCAGCAGCCTGGGTATTCTAGGTTACAATGAGCAGTTCTTC.